The rows below give T cell receptor beta chains drawn from one sample of a study of neurological immune-mediated disorders. TCRdb processed the 5' RACE reads anew with MiXCR; each CDR3 protein has one entry. This sample has about 53,000 distinct CDR3 sequences, with around a sixth found just once. Sequencing was carried out using PBMCs. These receptor sequences come from a man aged 60-69 years in good health. Both conserved end residues are part of each CDR3. D genes are given only for firm matches. Size is stated for part of the rows, as once, few or many counts, or as a class when the clone is expanded.

V gene,clone size,D gene,J gene,CDR3 protein,CDR3 DNA
TRBV28,many,-,TRBJ1-3,CASGSKMSSGNTIYF,TGTGCCAGCGGTTCGAAAATGAGCTCTGGAAACACCATATATTTT
TRBV28,many,-,TRBJ2-4,CASSPPVTKNIQYF,TGTGCCAGCAGTCCCCCAGTAACCAAAAACATTCAGTACTTC
TRBV20-1,many,-,TRBJ2-1,CSARLAGTYNEQFF,TGCAGTGCTAGACTAGCTGGAACCTACAATGAGCAGTTCTTC
TRBV5-6,medium-sized,-,TRBJ2-2,CASSLGANTGELFF,TGTGCCAGCAGCTTGGGGGCGAACACCGGGGAGCTGTTTTTT
TRBV19,-,-,TRBJ1-1,CASSQGWAEAFF,TGTGCCAGTAGCCAGGGGTGGGCTGAAGCTTTCTTT
TRBV7-8,many,-,TRBJ1-5,CASSPSGGDQPQHF,TGTGCCAGCAGCCCGTCGGGGGGGGATCAGCCCCAGCATTTT
TRBV25-1,many,-,TRBJ2-5,CASRTGQTQYF,TGTGCCAGCAGGACGGGACAGACCCAGTACTTC
TRBV28,few,TRBD2,TRBJ2-7,CASSPGRGWDYLF,TGTGCCAGCAGCCCCGGGCGGGGATGGGACTACCTTTTC
TRBV7-9,many,-,TRBJ1-1,CASRGGTRGYTPEAFF,TGTGCCAGCAGAGGGGGGACCCGGGGTTATACGCCTGAAGCTTTCTTT
TRBV3-1,many,-,TRBJ2-3,CASSPGQDTQYF,TGTGCCAGCAGCCCCGGACAGGATACGCAGTATTTT
TRBV28,many,-,TRBJ2-4,CASRPGGAKNIQYF,TGTGCCAGCAGACCCGGAGGGGCCAAAAACATTCAGTACTTC
TRBV7-3,many,TRBD1,TRBJ1-2,CASSLGQGNDGYTF,TGTGCCAGCAGCTTGGGACAGGGAAACGATGGCTACACCTTC